This entry lists 9 T cell receptor beta chains sequenced from one sample in a study of CD8 T cells in ankylosing spondylitis. Study-level results: In ankylosing spondylitis blood, a motif of seven or eight highly homologous TCR beta variants appeared characteristic.

These receptors are not linked to any known antigen. TCRdb redid the calling of the 5' RACE reads with MiXCR, one entry per CDR3 protein. The table includes some 840,000 distinct CDR3 sequences, approximately 12% detected once. Sequenced material: blood, either unsorted or a sorted T cell fraction (not recorded which). The receptor source for this set is a male donor with ankylosing spondylitis.

This clonotype was recorded many times. V usage is TRBV5-1 and J usage is TRBJ1-6; D is undetermined. CDR3 size: 15 residues. V was clipped by 0 bases and J by 8 bases, with 12 bases between them. The germline gives CDR1 SGHRS, CDR2 YFSETQ. The CDR3 protein is CASSLGTAGHSPLHF. CDR3 nucleotides: TGCGCCAGCAGCTTGGGGACCGCCGGTCATTCACCCCTCCACTTT. Looking up the rest from reference TRBV5-1 and TRBJ1-6 gives the full variable domain: KAGVTQTPRYLIKTRGQQVTLSCSPISGHRSVSWYQQTPGQGLQFLFEYFSETQRNKGNFPGRFSGRQFSNSRSEMNVSTLELGDSALYLCASSLGTAGHSPLHFGNGTRLTVT.

This clonotype was counted many times. The rearrangement joins TRBV11-2 to TRBJ2-2, with no clear D. Trimming shortened V by 5 bases and J by 6 bases, and 13 bases separated the two germline ends. The CDR3 covers 14 residues. CDR1 SGHAT and CDR2 FQNNGV come from the germline V gene. This CDR3 reads CASSHNSGAGELFF. The CDR3, as DNA: TGTGCCAGCAGCCACAACTCAGGAGCCGGGGAGCTGTTTTTT.

This chain links TRBV20-1 with TRBJ2-3; 9 bases map to TRBD2. In germline, CDR1 is DFQATT, CDR2 SNEGSKA (reference sequence). Trimming cost V 5 bases and J 1 base; bases outside gene matches: 10. The CDR3 is 16 residues long. The CDR3 DNA follows: TGCAGTGCTCCACCCCTAGCGGGGTACCGCACAGATACGCAGTATTTT. It codes for CSAPPLAGYRTDTQYF.

The chain employs TRBV6-2 or TRBV6-3 and TRBJ2-7; 7 nucleotides match TRBD2. In germline, CDR1 is MNHEY, CDR2 SVGEGT. This CDR3 is 14 amino acids long. V lost 6 bases and J lost 5; bases outside the gene matches: 10. The CDR3 DNA sequence: TGTGCCAGCAGGGACGCGAGCGGGGCCGACGAGCAGTACTTC. Translated, it gives CASRDASGADEQYF.

This clonotype has only a few counts. The chain couples TRBV12-3 or TRBV12-4 to TRBJ1-2; D is ambiguous. The germline V and J ends were trimmed by 0 bases and 13 bases, with 15 bases remaining between them. This CDR3 has 13 amino acids. The CDR3 bases are TGTGCCAGCAGTTTAGCGGCGGTGAGGGTTTTCACCTTC. It codes for CASSLAAVRVFTF.

This sequence joins TRBV30 and TRBJ2-5; D is ambiguous. Germline V gene lookup returns CDR1 GTSNPN and CDR2 SVGIG (reference sequence). V lost 0 bases to trimming and J lost 5 bases, with 7 bases between them. The CDR3 spans 12 residues. Here the CDR3 reads CAWSVQRETQYF. The CDR3 DNA follows: TGTGCCTGGAGTGTACAACGTGAGACCCAGTACTTC.

CDR3 coding DNA: TGTGCCAGCAGCGTTGTCCTAGCGGGAGATACGCAGTATTTT. Its protein product is CASSVVLAGDTQYF. The genes are TRBV9 and TRBJ2-3; TRBD2 matches at 8 bases. Trimming cost V 2 bases and J 5 bases; bases outside gene matches: 4. The CDR3 runs 14 residues. Germline CDR1 SGDLS, CDR2 YYNGEE.

There are many counts of this clonotype. V usage is TRBV4-2 and J usage is TRBJ1-6; the D is unclear. V was pared by 0 bases and J by 0 bases, with 9 bases between. CDR3 length: 17 amino acids. CDR1 and CDR2 (germline): LGHNA, YNFKEQ. DNA of the CDR3: TGTGCCAGCAGCCAAGATCCGACCTACTCCTATAATTCACCCCTCCACTTT. Its translation: CASSQDPTYSYNSPLHF.

This chain connects TRBV20-1 to TRBJ2-5; 16 positions agree with TRBD2. CDR1 is DFQATT, CDR2 SNEGSKA, per germline (reference sequence). After removal of 5 bases from V and 5 bases from J, the junction contained 5 bases not matched to a gene. The CDR3 loop spans 15 amino acids. For the CDR3, the DNA is TGCAGTGCTGGGACTAGCGGGGGGGCCGGGGAGACCCAGTACTTC. Protein product: CSAGTSGGAGETQYF.